Each of the 4 T cell receptor beta chains below was sequenced from the same sample in a study of T-cell memory formation after mild COVID-19. TCRdb reprocessed the 5' RACE reads with MiXCR, giving one entry per CDR3 protein. The table lists about 400,000 distinct CDR3 sequences, about 16% of them singletons. The sequenced material came from PBMCs or a T cell subset sorted from them (not recorded which). The receptors shown here come from a man younger than 30 who had mild COVID-19 (a few samples of this study predate the infection). Cell type and time point are not known.

This clonotype was observed a handful of times. This chain links TRBV5-8 with TRBJ2-3; D may be TRBD1 or TRBD2 (6 bases each). Per germline, CDR1 SGHTS and CDR2 YDEGEE. This CDR3 is built from 15 residues. Trimming stripped 6 bases from V and 6 bases from J, with 20 bases between. The CDR3 reads CASTERRGPGDTQYF. CDR3 nucleotides: TGTGCCAGCACCGAGCGCCGGGGGCCGGGGGATACGCAGTATTTT.

This clonotype was seen many times. The chain recombines TRBV6-2 or TRBV6-3 with TRBJ2-1, with 12 bases aligning to TRBD2. Germline loops: CDR1 MNHEY, CDR2 SVGEGT. The CDR3 loop spans 17 amino acids. Trimming at V came to 5 bases and at J to 8 bases, leaving 13 bases not matched to a gene. In DNA, the CDR3 is TGTGCCAGCAGTCGACGACTAGCGGGGGATGTCTCCTATGAGCAGTTCTTC. Its translation: CASSRRLAGDVSYEQFF.

This clonotype was seen ten or more times. The chain has TRBV7-8 and TRBJ2-5; the match to TRBD2 covers 11 bases. Trimming cost V 5 bases and J 5 bases; bases outside gene matches: 7. The CDR3 consists of 15 residues. Germline CDR1 reads SGHVS; CDR2 reads FQNEAQ. CDR3 bases: TGTGCCAGCAGCCCTGGACTAGCGGGCGGGGAGACCCAGTACTTC. It is translated as CASSPGLAGGETQYF.

This clonotype has ten or more counts. The rearrangement joins TRBV28 to TRBJ1-5, with TRBD1 as a possible D gene (6 bases). Trimming shortened V by 5 bases and J by 6 bases, and 14 bases separated the two germline ends. Germline V gene sequence: CDR1 MDHEN, CDR2 SYDVKM. The CDR3 is made up of 14 amino acids. The DNA for the CDR3 is TGTGCCAGCAGTCCCACAGGGCCTCGTCAGCCCCAGCATTTT. Translation: CASSPTGPRQPQHF.